This TCR beta chain was observed in a study of blood T cells in healthy people across ages (dated by TCRdb to the mid-2010s). For the study in its entirety: In model experiments, template switching captured roughly one uniquely barcoded TCR beta cDNA molecule for every two T cells. Age-related changes in TCR beta repertoire diversity were measured in the study by deep sequencing normalized with unique cDNA molecular identifiers. The donors were divided into four age groups: young (average approximately 16 years), middle-aged (under 40), aged (about 60) and long-lived (approximately 74). Using the same blood draw, the study looked at two additional independent replicas of 1 million unique cDNA reads for two donors, one aged 18 to 30 and the other aged 80 or older.

With respect to this clonotype: Its recognized antigen is unknown. Base qualities were left out, and no much larger clone turns up one base away.

Trimming leaves V shorter by 5 bases and J shorter by 7 bases, with the junction holding 5 bases beyond the gene matches. Taken from cysteine to phenylalanine, the CDR3 has 14 residues. Just CDR3 DNA is preserved here, 42 bases in frame from base 1. The germline V gene encodes CDR1 LNHNV and CDR2 YYDKDF (reference sequence). The roughly 38 donors, aged about 6 to 100 years, were systemically healthy Caucasian individuals from Russia. About 9.6 milliliters of peripheral blood were collected from each donor into EDTA-treated Vacutainer tubes. PBMCs were isolated by Ficoll-Paque density-gradient centrifugation, with at least 7 million obtained per sample. Trizol reagent was used to extract total RNA from PBMCs, with at least 5 micrograms per sample. Naive CD45RAhigh/CD27high T cell percentages were measured by flow cytometry on a PBMC aliquot from every donor. Libraries were prepared through 5' RACE. Instrument used: Illumina HiSeq 2500. A second PCR of about 7 to 12 cycles was run with a J-beta primer mix and a sample-barcoded 5' primer. A unique molecular identifier was introduced onto each TCR beta cDNA molecule by a template-switch 5' adaptor carrying 12 random nucleotides. At least 2.5 million CDR3-containing paired-end reads were obtained from each sample. All of the RNA was converted into first-strand cDNA using the Mint cDNA synthesis kit, with a TRBC-specific oligonucleotide serving as the primer. After uracil-DNA glycosylase treatment, a first 18-cycle PCR used universal primers M1SS and BC2_uni_R on all cDNA. In the authors' own workflow: For normalization, 1 million high-quality reads were randomly selected from each sample, with every read carrying a distinct molecular identifier. Instead of being binned into consensus sequences, reads with shared molecular identifiers were discarded. MiTCR, with a Q25 quality threshold and the strictest error-elimination algorithm, was used for CDR3 identification, clonotype clustering and error correction. A nonparametric unseen species model using Euler transformation provided a lower-bound estimate of total TCR beta diversity. TCRdb itself trimmed the public reads at Q25 with fastp, ran MiXCR and retained productive beta chains. One record per CDR3 amino acid sequence lists the most common genes and DNA. Clone size and V and J calls follow TCRdb, not the original study. The sample table lists about 500,000 distinct CDR3 sequences, around 24% of them with a count of one. In total, the top ten clones hold around 10% of the sample.

Here is what the overall study found, with its caveats: As age increased, observed TCR beta diversity per million T cells dropped in a roughly linear way, and a significant reduction was already evident by age about 40. Compared with the aged group, the long-lived group had more naive CD4+ T cells, fewer expanded clones and increased TCR diversity, suggesting age selection. Because donor CMV infection status was unknown, age-related changes in expanded clonotypes were potentially confounded. There was a strong correlation between observed TCR beta diversity and the percentage of naive T cells measured by flow cytometry. Estimates of total diversity based on one million sequenced T cells were considered lower bounds and underestimates. Conclusive comparison of naive and antigen-experienced compartments was prevented by the profiling of bulk unsorted PBMCs.

The same sample was also used in a study of T cells of mothers and their children. According to the second study: Nine systemically healthy Caucasian individuals served as donors, namely three mothers together with their six children. cDNA synthesis used all of the extracted RNA, with roughly 1.5 ug of RNA in each 15 ul reaction. In the second PCR, the M1S primer added sample barcodes and 2-4 random nucleotides. More than 8 million TCR beta CDR3 reads were obtained from each mother, and some 3.2 million reads were obtained from each child. In both related and unrelated pairs, thymic selection shapes the output of TCR recombination in a similar way, with inherited differences having only a minor effect. Normalized repertoire overlap was always found to be slightly, but never significantly, higher in related mother-child pairs than in unrelated mother-child pairs. No persistent microchimeric T cell clones were detected, at a sensitivity of around 97 clones per million clonotypes. In the study, deep NGS was used to compare the TCR beta repertoires of mothers and children, and features distinguishing related mother-child pairs from unrelated individuals were sought. On average, the children were roughly 10 +/- 4 years old, while the mothers were about 38 +/- 4 years old. After adapters were ligated using NEBNext reagents, the libraries underwent 100+100 nt paired-end sequencing on an Illumina HiSeq 2000. To avoid cross-contamination, the mother libraries and the child libraries were prepared a month apart and sequenced in separate runs. For each donor, between about 450,000 and 2,300,000 distinct TCR beta clonotypes were identified. Naive TCR beta clonotypes were estimated from low-frequency clonotypes matched to each donor's FACS-determined naive share, without sorting.

The chain was built from TRBV15 and TRBJ2-1; 10 junctional bases match TRBD1. The source material was blood. The clonotype was recovered from a boy between 10 and 17 years old in good health. In nucleotide form, the sequence is TGTGCCACCAGCTCGCGGACAGGGGGGAATGAGCAGTTCTTC. This is translated as CATSSRTGGNEQFF.